This TCR beta chain was obtained from a study of blood T cell repertoires in COVID-19. About the research overall: Samples came from the United States, Italy and Spain, spanning acute and convalescent COVID-19.

Authors' data handling: Reference gene primer amplification yielded estimated nucleated cell counts. Using immunoSEQ multiplex PCR, the repertoire was profiled, and TCRdb retains in-frame clones only, with some absent. V and J calls and clone size are given by that table; D and trimming were obtained from the DNA. The sample yields under 200,000 clones, about 85% seen once. The CDR3 runs 15 residues. CDR1 is MDHEN, CDR2 SYDVKM, per germline. V lost 2 bases and J 0 bases, leaving 9 bases between the germline ends. This clonotype was sampled from a woman in her 70s with COVID-19, enrolled during active disease. V and J are TRBV28 and TRBJ2-3; D unresolved. Material for sequencing was peripheral blood. CDR3 nucleotides: TGTGCCAGCAGTTTAGTGGCAACAAGCACAGATACGCAGTATTTT. Translating gives CASSLVATSTDTQYF.